This T cell receptor beta chain was sequenced in a study of T cell changes during pregnancy in multiple sclerosis. The table came from immunoSEQ multiplex PCR; TCRdb's copy has only in-frame clones and leaves some out. The table lists about 53,000 clones, about nine tenths of them singletons, with under 0.65% in the top ten. Germline CDR1 is SGHRS and CDR2 is YFSETQ. The J segment lost 6 bases and the V segment lost 2 bases, leaving 5 bases of the junction unmatched. This CDR3 is built from 15 residues. This specimen consisted of CD4+ T cells from peripheral blood mononuclear cells, obtained in the third trimester of pregnancy. The chain is built from TRBV5-1 and TRBJ2-3; TRBD1 aligns across 11 bases. The TCR comes from a female donor with multiple sclerosis, enrolled in a pregnancy study. The chain's CDR3 is CASSFRDRGWDTQYF. As DNA, the CDR3 is TGCGCCAGCAGCTTCCGGGACAGGGGGTGGGATACGCAGTATTTT.